This T cell receptor (beta chain) appears in the sequencing data of a study of CD8 T cells in Susac syndrome. TCR beta was sequenced from blood CD8+ and CD4+ T cells. This clonotype was found once. An amount of RNA that ranged from roughly 0.45 to 1 ug was reverse transcribed with random hexamers. With immunoSEQ multiplex PCR, TCR beta CDR3 was amplified across 54 Vbeta and 13 Jbeta. TCRdb re-called the immunoSEQ multiplex PCR reads with MiXCR, one entry per CDR3 protein. The table lists 77,000 or so distinct CDR3 sequences, roughly 94% of them singletons. J was trimmed by 6 bases and V by 1 base; bases with no gene match: 6. CDR3 length equals 16 residues.

The rearrangement joins TRBV12-3 or TRBV12-4 to TRBJ1-2, with TRBD1 matching 12 bases. The TCR sequence derives from a human donor with multiple sclerosis. Sequencing input: CD8+ T cells from PBMCs. As DNA, the CDR3 is TGTGCCAGCAGTTTAGACGGGACAGGGGGCGTAAATGGCTACACCTTC. Protein product: CASSLDGTGGVNGYTF.